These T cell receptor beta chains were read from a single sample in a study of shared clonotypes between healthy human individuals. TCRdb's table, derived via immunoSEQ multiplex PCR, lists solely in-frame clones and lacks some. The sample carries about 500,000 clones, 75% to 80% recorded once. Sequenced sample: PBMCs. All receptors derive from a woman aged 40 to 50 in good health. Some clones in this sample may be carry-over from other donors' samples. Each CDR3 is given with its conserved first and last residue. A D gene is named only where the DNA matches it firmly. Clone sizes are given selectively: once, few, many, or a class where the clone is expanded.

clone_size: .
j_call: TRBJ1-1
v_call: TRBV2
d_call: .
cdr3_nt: TGTGCCAGCAGTGTTTCGGACAGCTTGAACACTGAAGCTTTCTTT
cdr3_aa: CASSVSDSLNTEAFF

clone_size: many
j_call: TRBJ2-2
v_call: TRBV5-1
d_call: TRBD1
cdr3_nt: TGCGCCAGCAGCAGAACAGGGGGCGCGAACACCGGGGAGCTGTTTTTT
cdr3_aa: CASSRTGGANTGELFF

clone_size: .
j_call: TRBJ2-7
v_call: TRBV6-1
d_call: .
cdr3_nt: TGTGCCAGCAGGGCAACAGTAGGCGAGCAGTACTTC
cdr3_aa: CASRATVGEQYF

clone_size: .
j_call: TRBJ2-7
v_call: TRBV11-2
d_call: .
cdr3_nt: TGTGCCAGCAGCGTCCCACAGGGAATAGAGCAGTACTTC
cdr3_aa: CASSVPQGIEQYF

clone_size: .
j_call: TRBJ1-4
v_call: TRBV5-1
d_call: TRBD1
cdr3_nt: TGCGCCAGCAGCCGGGACAGCGGTGAGGAAAAACTGTTTTTT
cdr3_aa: CASSRDSGEEKLFF

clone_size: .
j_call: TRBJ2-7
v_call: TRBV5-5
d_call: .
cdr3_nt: TGTGCCAGCAGCTTTTTAGGCGAGCAGTACTTC
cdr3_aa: CASSFLGEQYF

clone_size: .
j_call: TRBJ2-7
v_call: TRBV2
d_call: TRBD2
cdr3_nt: TGTGCCAGCAGTGAAAGGTTAGCGGGATTCTTGACCTACGAGCAGTACTTC
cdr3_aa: CASSERLAGFLTYEQYF

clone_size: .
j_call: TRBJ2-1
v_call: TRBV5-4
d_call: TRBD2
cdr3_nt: TGTGCCAGCAGCTTGGGTAGCGGGAGCTCCTACAATGAGCAGTTCTTC
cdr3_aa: CASSLGSGSSYNEQFF

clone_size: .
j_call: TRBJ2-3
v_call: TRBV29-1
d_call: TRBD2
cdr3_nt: TGCAGCGTTGGTTCAGCGGGAGGGATCACAGATACGCAGTATTTT
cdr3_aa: CSVGSAGGITDTQYF

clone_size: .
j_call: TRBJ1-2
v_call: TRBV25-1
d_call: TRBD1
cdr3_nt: TGTGCCAGCAGCGTCGGACAGGCTAGCTACACCTTC
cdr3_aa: CASSVGQASYTF

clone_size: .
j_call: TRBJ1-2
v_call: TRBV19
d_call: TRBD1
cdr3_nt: TGTGCCAGTAGTGGCCCCGGGGACAGGGGAGGCGGCTACACCTTC
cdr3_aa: CASSGPGDRGGGYTF

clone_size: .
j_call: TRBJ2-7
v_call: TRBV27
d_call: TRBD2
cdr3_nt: TGTGCCAGCAGTTTGGGACTAGTAGGTGGAAACTACGAGCAGTACTTC
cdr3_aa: CASSLGLVGGNYEQYF

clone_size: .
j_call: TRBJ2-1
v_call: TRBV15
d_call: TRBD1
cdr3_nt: TGTGCCACCAGCAGGACAGGGTTTATCGATGAGCAGTTCTTC
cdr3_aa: CATSRTGFIDEQFF

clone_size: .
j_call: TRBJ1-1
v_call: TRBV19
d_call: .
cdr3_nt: TGTGCCAGTAGTGTACCCGCGAGACATAGTGAAGCTTTCTTT
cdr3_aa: CASSVPARHSEAFF

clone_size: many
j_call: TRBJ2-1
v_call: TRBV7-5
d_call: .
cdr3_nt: TGTGTCAGAAGCCAGGATGCGGGACACCTTGGTGAGCAGTTCTTC
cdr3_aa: CVRSQDAGHLGEQFF

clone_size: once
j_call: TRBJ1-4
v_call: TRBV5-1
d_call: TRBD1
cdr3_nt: TGCGCCAGCAGCCCAGGGACAGGGGGATTTAATGAAAAACTGTTTTTT
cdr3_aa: CASSPGTGGFNEKLFF

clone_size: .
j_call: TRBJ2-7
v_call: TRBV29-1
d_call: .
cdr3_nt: TGCAGCGTTGGATGGGACTTGTCCTACGAGCAGTACTTC
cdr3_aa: CSVGWDLSYEQYF

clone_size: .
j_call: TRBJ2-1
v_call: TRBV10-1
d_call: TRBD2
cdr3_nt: TGCGCCAGCCTTTACGGGACTAGCAGACGAGTCTCCAATGAGCAGTTCTTC
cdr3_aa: CASLYGTSRRVSNEQFF

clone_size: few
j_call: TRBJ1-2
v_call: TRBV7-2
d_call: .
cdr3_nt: TGTGCCAGCAGCCCGGGGAACTATGGCTACACCTTC
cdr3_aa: CASSPGNYGYTF

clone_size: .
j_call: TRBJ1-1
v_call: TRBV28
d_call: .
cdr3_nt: TGTGCCCACAGACAGATGAACACTGAAGCTTTCTTT
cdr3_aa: CAHRQMNTEAFF

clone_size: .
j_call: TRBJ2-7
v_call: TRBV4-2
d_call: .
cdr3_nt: TGTGCCAGCAGCCAAGCAGACGGCAGGGACTCCTACGAGCAGTACTTC
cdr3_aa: CASSQADGRDSYEQYF

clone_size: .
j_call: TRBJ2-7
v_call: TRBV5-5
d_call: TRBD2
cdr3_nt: TGTGCCAGCAGCTTGCCCCTAGCGGGAGGCGAGCAGTACTTC
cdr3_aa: CASSLPLAGGEQYF

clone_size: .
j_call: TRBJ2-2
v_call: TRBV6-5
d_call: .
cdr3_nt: TGTGCCAGCAGTTACTCGAGGGCCTGGGCCGGGGAGCTGTTTTTT
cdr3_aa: CASSYSRAWAGELFF

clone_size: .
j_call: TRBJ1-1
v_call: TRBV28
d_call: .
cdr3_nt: TGTGCCACCCTTATGAACACTGAAGCTTTCTTT
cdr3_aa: CATLMNTEAFF

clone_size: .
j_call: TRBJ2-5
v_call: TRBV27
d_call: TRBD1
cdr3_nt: TGTGCCAGCACCCCCGGACAGGGCTGGAAGACCCAGTACTTC
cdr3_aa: CASTPGQGWKTQYF

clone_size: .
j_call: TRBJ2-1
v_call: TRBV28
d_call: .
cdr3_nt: TGTGCCAGCAGTTTGGTAATAGCGAGATACAATGAGCAGTTCTTC
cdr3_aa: CASSLVIARYNEQFF

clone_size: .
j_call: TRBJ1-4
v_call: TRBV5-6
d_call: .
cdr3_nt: TGTGCCAGCAGCTTGAGGTTAAATGAAAAACTGTTTTTT
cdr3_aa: CASSLRLNEKLFF

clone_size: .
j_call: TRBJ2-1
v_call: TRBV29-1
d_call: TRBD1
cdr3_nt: TGCAGCGTTGCCCCCGCCGACAGGGGCGAGCAGTTCTTC
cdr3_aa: CSVAPADRGEQFF

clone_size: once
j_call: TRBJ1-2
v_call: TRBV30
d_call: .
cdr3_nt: TGTGCCTGGAGTCCCGGACACCGGCAAGGCTACACCTTC
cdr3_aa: CAWSPGHRQGYTF

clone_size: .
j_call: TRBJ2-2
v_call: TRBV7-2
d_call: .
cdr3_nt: TGTGCCAGCAGCAGACTCTCCGGGGGGCTGGTCACCGGGGAGCTGTTTTTT
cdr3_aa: CASSRLSGGLVTGELFF

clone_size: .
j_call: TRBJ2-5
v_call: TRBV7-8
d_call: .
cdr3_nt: TGTGCCAGCAGCGGCAGGGAATTAGAGACCCAGTACTTC
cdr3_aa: CASSGRELETQYF

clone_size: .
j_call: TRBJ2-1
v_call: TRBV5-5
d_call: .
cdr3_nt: TGTGCCAGCAGCTTAAGAGTTAGCTCCTACAATGAGCAGTTCTTC
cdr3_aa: CASSLRVSSYNEQFF

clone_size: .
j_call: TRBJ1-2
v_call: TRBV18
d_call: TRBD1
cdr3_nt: TGTGCCAGCTCTCAACAGGGGGTTGGCCATGGCTACACCTTC
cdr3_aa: CASSQQGVGHGYTF

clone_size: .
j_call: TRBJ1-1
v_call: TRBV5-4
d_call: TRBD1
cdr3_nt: TGTGCCAGCAGCTTGGCCGACAGGGGGAACACTGAAGCTTTCTTT
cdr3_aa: CASSLADRGNTEAFF

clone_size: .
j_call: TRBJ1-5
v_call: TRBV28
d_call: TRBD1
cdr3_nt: TGTGCCAGCAGTCCAGGGGGGGTGGCAAGGCAGCCCCAGCATTTT
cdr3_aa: CASSPGGVARQPQHF

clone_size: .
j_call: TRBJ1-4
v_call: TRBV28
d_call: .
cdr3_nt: TGTGCCAGCAGCCCCCCCGTTGAAAAACGGTTTTTT
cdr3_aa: CASSPPVEKRFF

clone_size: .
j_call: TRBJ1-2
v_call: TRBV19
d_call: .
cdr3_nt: TGTGCCAGTACCCAAACAGGGAACCTTAACTATGGCTACACCTTC
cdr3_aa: CASTQTGNLNYGYTF

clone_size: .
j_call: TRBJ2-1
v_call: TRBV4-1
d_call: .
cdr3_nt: TGCGCCAGCAGCCCCAGGCGTCGGGATTACTACAATGAGCAGTTCTTC
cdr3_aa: CASSPRRRDYYNEQFF

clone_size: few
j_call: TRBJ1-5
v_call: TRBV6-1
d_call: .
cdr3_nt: TGTGCCAGCAGTGAACGGCAAAGCAATCAGCCCCAGCATTTT
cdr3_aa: CASSERQSNQPQHF

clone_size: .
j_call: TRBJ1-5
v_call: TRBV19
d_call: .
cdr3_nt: TGTGCCAGTAGTATTCGGGGACTGGGCAATCAGCCCCAGCATTTT
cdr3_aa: CASSIRGLGNQPQHF

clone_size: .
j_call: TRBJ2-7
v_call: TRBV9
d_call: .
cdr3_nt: TGTGCCAGCAGCGTAGGGCCTAGCTCCTACGAGCAGTACTTC
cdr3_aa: CASSVGPSSYEQYF

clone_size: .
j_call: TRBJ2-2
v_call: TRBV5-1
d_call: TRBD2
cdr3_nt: TGCGCCAGCAGCCCACTAGCGGGCACCGGGGAGCTGTTTTTT
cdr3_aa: CASSPLAGTGELFF